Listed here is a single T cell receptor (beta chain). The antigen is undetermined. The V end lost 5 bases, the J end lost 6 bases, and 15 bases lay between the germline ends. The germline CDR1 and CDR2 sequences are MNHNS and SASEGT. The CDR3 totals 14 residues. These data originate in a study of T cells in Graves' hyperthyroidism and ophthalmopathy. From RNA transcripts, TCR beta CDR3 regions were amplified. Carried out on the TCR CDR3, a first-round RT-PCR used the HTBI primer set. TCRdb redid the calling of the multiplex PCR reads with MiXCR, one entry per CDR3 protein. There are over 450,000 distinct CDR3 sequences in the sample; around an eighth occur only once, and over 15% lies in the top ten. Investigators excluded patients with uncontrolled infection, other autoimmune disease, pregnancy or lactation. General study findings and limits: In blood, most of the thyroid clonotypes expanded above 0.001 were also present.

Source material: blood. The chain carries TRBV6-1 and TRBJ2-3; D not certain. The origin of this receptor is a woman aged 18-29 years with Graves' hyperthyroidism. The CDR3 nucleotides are TGTGCCAGCAGTCACCCCAAAGGGTCGGATACGCAGTATTTT. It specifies CASSHPKGSDTQYF.